Each of the 27 T cell receptor beta chains below was sequenced from the same sample in a study of early T cells in non-severe SARS-CoV-2 infection. TCRdb re-called the 5' RACE reads with MiXCR, one entry per CDR3 protein. The sample yields around 80,000 distinct CDR3 sequences, over 9% seen once. Sequencing used whole blood, obtained at baseline. These receptors originate from an adult who was a healthcare worker with PCR-confirmed SARS-CoV-2 infection or an uninfected control (not recorded which).

This clonotype has a handful of counts. This rearrangement joins TRBV25-1 to TRBJ1-2, with TRBD1 identical over 7 bases. The length of the CDR3 is 15 residues. The germline V gene encodes CDR1 MGHDK and CDR2 SYGVNS. V dropped 1 base and J dropped 2; count of bases not matched to a gene: 4. The CDR3 DNA reads TGTGCCAGCAGTGAATCGGACAGGAAGAACTATGGCTACACCTTC. Protein: CASSESDRKNYGYTF.

This clonotype was found a few times. CDR3 protein: CASSLIYEQYF. The DNA for the CDR3 is TGTGCCAGCAGCTTAATCTACGAGCAGTACTTC. This chain links TRBV7-2 with TRBJ2-7; D ambiguous. Trimming removed 2 bases at V and 3 bases at J, with 2 bases between. Germline V gene lookup returns CDR1 SGHTA and CDR2 FQGNSA. This CDR3 contains 11 residues.

CDR3 bases: TGCGCCAGCAGCCCTACCCGCGCCGTCGAAGCTTTCTTT. This sequence encodes CASSPTRAVEAFF. This rearrangement joins TRBV5-1 to TRBJ1-1; no clear D gene. Germline loops: CDR1 SGHRS, CDR2 YFSETQ. The CDR3 consists of 13 residues. The ends were cut back, 4 bases at V and 8 bases at J, with 15 bases in the middle.

This clonotype showed up many times. This chain joins TRBV6-1 and TRBJ2-3; 9 bases map to TRBD2. The CDR3 extends over 15 amino acids. Germline loops: CDR1 MNHNS, CDR2 SASEGT. V gave up 2 bases and J gave up 0 bases; unmatched junction bases: 0. CDR3 region: CASSELAGSTDTQYF. The DNA for the CDR3 is TGTGCCAGCAGTGAACTAGCGGGGAGCACAGATACGCAGTATTTT.

This clonotype occurred many times. This chain uses TRBV4-2 with TRBJ2-7; D gene uncertain. CDR1 and CDR2 (germline): LGHNA, YNFKEQ. Between the trimmed V and J ends, which lost 2 bases and 5 bases, there was a span of 7 bases. This CDR3 has 12 residues. The CDR3 nucleotides are TGTGCCAGCAGCCAAAACCGAGACGAGCAGTACTTC. Residues: CASSQNRDEQYF.

This clonotype was seen at least ten times. The chain is built from TRBV7-2 and TRBJ2-3; 14 bases are shared with TRBD2. The V gene's germline CDR1 is SGHTA and CDR2 FQGNSA. The length of the CDR3 is 16 residues. With 5 bases clipped from V and 4 bases from J, the junction kept 5 bases outside the gene matches. The CDR3 nucleotides are TGTGCCAGCAGCCCCGGACTAGCGGGGGGCTCAGATACGCAGTATTTT. This codes for CASSPGLAGGSDTQYF.

This clonotype turned up a few times. The chain couples TRBV7-9 to TRBJ1-4, with 8 positions matching TRBD1. The J segment lost 8 bases and the V segment lost 7 bases, leaving 12 bases of the junction unmatched. The CDR3 has 15 residues. Germline values: CDR1 SEHNR, CDR2 FQNEAQ (reference sequence). The CDR3 nucleotides read TGTGCCAGCACCGCCCAGGGGGCAAGCGGGGAAAAACTGTTTTTT. Its protein is CASTAQGASGEKLFF.

CDR3 in amino acids: CASSLPDPGYTF. The CDR3 region has the DNA TGTGCCAGCAGCTTACCCGACCCAGGCTACACCTTC. The rearrangement joins TRBV7-2 to TRBJ1-2; unclear D gene. CDR1 SGHTA and CDR2 FQGNSA come from the germline V gene. This CDR3 is built from 12 residues. Trimming stripped 2 bases from V and 8 bases from J, with 9 bases between.

The chain employs TRBV6-5 and TRBJ1-2; D may be TRBD1 (5 bases). V gave up 8 bases and J gave up 8 bases, with 18 bases separating them. The CDR3 totals 13 residues. Germline V gene data show CDR1 as MNHEY and CDR2 as SVGAGI. The CDR3 loop reads CASSLTGGYGYTF. The CDR3 coding sequence is TGTGCCAGCTCCTTAACTGGGGGATACGGCTACACCTTC.

This clonotype occurred many times. The V call is TRBV28, the J call TRBJ1-3; unclear D gene. V was trimmed by 6 bases and J by 4 bases, leaving 1 base between them. Germline V lookup: CDR1 MDHEN, CDR2 SYDVKM. The CDR3 has 10 residues. The CDR3: CASSGNTIYF. CDR3 coding DNA: TGTGCCAGCAGCGGAAACACCATATATTTT.

The chain links TRBV7-2 to TRBJ1-1, with D perhaps matching TRBD1 (6 bases). Germline CDR1 reads SGHTA; CDR2 reads FQGNSA. The CDR3 loop spans 14 amino acids. The V gene lost 3 bases and the J gene lost 5 bases, with 13 bases spanning the gap. CDR3 sequence: CASSFRTDKTEAFF. In nucleotides, the CDR3 is TGTGCCAGCAGCTTTCGGACAGACAAAACTGAAGCTTTCTTT.

This clonotype was detected only a few times. CDR3: CASSSLTPGRTEAFF. As DNA, the CDR3 is TGTGCCAGCAGCTCTTTAACGCCAGGTCGGACTGAAGCTTTCTTT. V is TRBV5-6 and J is TRBJ1-1; D unclear. Trimming pared 3 bases from V and 5 bases from J, leaving 17 bases between. This CDR3 spans 15 amino acids. Germline V gene data show CDR1 as SGHDT and CDR2 as YYEEEE.

This clonotype was detected only a few times. J is TRBJ1-1 and V is TRBV11-3; D remains ambiguous. The CDR3 runs 13 residues. V shed 2 bases and J shed 1 base, with 5 bases lying between them. In germline, CDR1 is SGHNT, CDR2 YENEEA. This chain's CDR3 is CASSLWKNTEAFF. The CDR3 nucleotides read TGTGCCAGCAGCTTATGGAAGAACACTGAAGCTTTCTTT.

This clonotype was recorded many times. This chain joins TRBV4-2 and TRBJ2-5, with 8 bases fitting TRBD2. The length of the CDR3 is 15 residues. The trim removed 0 bases at V and 1 base at J, leaving 1 base unmatched. The germline V gene has CDR1 LGHNA and CDR2 YNFKEQ. CDR3 residues: CASSQDRGGQETQYF. For the CDR3, the DNA is TGTGCCAGCAGCCAAGACCGGGGGGGCCAAGAGACCCAGTACTTC.

This clonotype was recorded many times. V usage is TRBV6-1 and J usage is TRBJ2-1; 9 bases map to TRBD2. The CDR3 is made up of 17 amino acids. The germline CDR1 and CDR2 sequences are MNHNS and SASEGT. With V trimmed by 0 bases and J by 1 base, 4 bases remained unmatched. Written as DNA, the CDR3 is TGTGCCAGCAGTGAAGCGTTTAGCGGGGGATCCTACAATGAGCAGTTCTTC. It encodes CASSEAFSGGSYNEQFF.

This chain connects TRBV7-7 to TRBJ1-5; TRBD1 agrees at 10 bases. The germline CDR1 and CDR2 sequences are SSHAT and FNYEAQ (reference sequence). J was trimmed by 4 bases and V by 4 bases; bases with no gene match: 13. This CDR3 has 18 amino acids. The CDR3 sequence is CASSYGTGEKGRNQPQHF. The CDR3 nucleotides read TGTGCCAGCAGCTATGGGACAGGGGAGAAGGGAAGGAATCAGCCCCAGCATTTT.

This clonotype was counted a few times. The chain uses TRBV5-1 and TRBJ1-5; D might be TRBD1 (5 bases). Germline V gene data show CDR1 as SGHRS and CDR2 as YFSETQ. The CDR3 runs to 14 residues. Trimming removed 4 bases at V and 4 bases at J, with 12 bases between. The CDR3 loop reads CASSPRGGNQPQHF. Written as DNA, the CDR3 is TGCGCCAGCAGCCCACGGGGCGGGAATCAGCCCCAGCATTTT. The full variable domain, with the rest looked up from reference TRBV5-1 and TRBJ1-5, is KAGVTQTPRYLIKTRGQQVTLSCSPISGHRSVSWYQQTPGQGLQFLFEYFSETQRNKGNFPGRFSGRQFSNSRSEMNVSTLELGDSALYLCASSPRGGNQPQHFGDGTRLSIL.

This clonotype was recorded many times. The chain joins TRBV19 to TRBJ2-7, with 9 nucleotides matching TRBD1. CDR1 is LNHDA, CDR2 SQIVND, per germline (reference sequence). The CDR3 runs to 13 residues. The J segment lost 3 bases and the V segment lost 4 bases, leaving 1 base of the junction unmatched. The CDR3 bases are TGTGCCAGTAGTAGGGACAGGGACTACGAGCAGTACTTC. This sequence encodes CASSRDRDYEQYF.

This clonotype was detected a few times. The chain has TRBV5-1 and TRBJ2-1; TRBD2 might be the D (6 bases). V shed 3 bases and J shed 0 bases, with 19 bases lying between them. Germline-derived CDR1 and CDR2 are SGHRS and YFSETQ. The CDR3 length is 18 residues. CDR3 in DNA: TGCGCCAGCAGCTCGAGCGTCGGGGGTAGTTCCTCCTACAATGAGCAGTTCTTC. Its protein is CASSSSVGGSSSYNEQFF.

A few counts support this clonotype. The rearrangement links TRBV11-2 to TRBJ2-2, with D maybe TRBD2 (5 bases). V lost 1 base and J lost 3, with 6 bases in between. This CDR3 has 14 residues. Per germline, CDR1 SGHAT and CDR2 FQNNGV. CDR3 loop: CASSLGGHTGELFF. CDR3 DNA sequence: TGTGCCAGCAGCTTAGGAGGGCACACCGGGGAGCTGTTTTTT.

The chain is built from TRBV7-2 and TRBJ2-3; TRBD2 aligns across 9 bases. Germline lookup yields CDR1 SGHTA and CDR2 FQGNSA. V lost 3 bases to trimming and J lost 2 bases; unmatched junction nucleotides: 6. This CDR3 spans 16 amino acids. The CDR3 sequence: CASSFIAGANTDTQYF. The CDR3 bases are TGTGCCAGCAGCTTCATAGCGGGGGCGAACACAGATACGCAGTATTTT.

The chain uses TRBV4-1 and TRBJ2-3; D gene ambiguous. The germline CDR1 and CDR2 sequences are MGHRA and YSYEKL. The CDR3 is 14 residues long. V was cut by 0 bases and J by 0 bases, with 4 bases left in between. The CDR3 protein is CASSQDRSTDTQYF. CDR3 DNA: TGCGCCAGCAGCCAAGATAGGAGCACAGATACGCAGTATTTT.

Only a few counts were recorded for this clonotype. The genes are TRBV7-2 and TRBJ1-1; perhaps TRBD1 as D (6 bases). V was cut by 5 bases and J by 0 bases, with 10 bases left in between. The CDR3 has 14 residues. The V gene's germline CDR1 is SGHTA and CDR2 FQGNSA. The CDR3 loop is CASSRDTLNTEAFF. The CDR3 bases are TGTGCCAGCAGCAGGGACACATTGAACACTGAAGCTTTCTTT.

This clonotype showed up many times. The rearrangement uses TRBV19 and TRBJ2-7; D is undetermined. Germline CDR1 is LNHDA and CDR2 is SQIVND (reference sequence). V shed 5 bases and J shed 2 bases, with 16 bases lying between them. The CDR3 loop spans 15 amino acids. DNA for the CDR3: TGTGCCAGTAGTCAGCAAGCTGGTATCGCCTACGAGCAGTACTTC. The encoded protein is CASSQQAGIAYEQYF.

The chain employs TRBV6-6 and TRBJ1-2; possible D gene TRBD1, 5 bases. Trimming pared 8 bases from V and 3 bases from J, leaving 16 bases between. Germline V gene data show CDR1 as MNHNY and CDR2 as SVGAGI (reference sequence). This CDR3 spans 14 amino acids. The CDR3 bases are TGTGCCAGCGTTGGACACAAGTCTTACTATGGCTACACCTTC. Amino acid sequence: CASVGHKSYYGYTF.

This clonotype occurred a few times. The V and J genes are TRBV11-1 and TRBJ2-7, with 9 nucleotides matching TRBD1. The CDR3 is made up of 14 amino acids. CDR1 is SGHAT and CDR2 is FQDESV in the germline V gene (reference sequence). The junction had 9 bases not matched to a gene; V was cut back by 5 bases and J by 7 bases. DNA of the CDR3: TGTGCCAGCAGCCATCCTGGACAGGGGTATGAGCAGTACTTC. Its translation: CASSHPGQGYEQYF.

This clonotype appeared many times. The chain joins TRBV6-1 to TRBJ2-1; 8 bases agree with TRBD2. CDR1 is MNHNS, CDR2 SASEGT, per germline. The CDR3 length is 16 residues. V dropped 9 bases and J dropped 4; count of bases not matched to a gene: 14. The CDR3 DNA sequence: TGTGCCAGTACGGGACGGCGGGGGGTCTCATACAATGAGCAGTTCTTC. Translation gives CASTGRRGVSYNEQFF.